The sequence of this T cell receptor (beta chain) was determined in a study of cytomegalovirus exposure and HLA in healthy donors. Study as a whole: Of about 390 genotyped donors, more than 75% grouped in the Caucasian-associated ancestry cluster.

Vbeta (60) and Jbeta (13) primers were used in the PCR. Some clones are missing from TCRdb's copy, which holds only in-frame ones; the method was immunoSEQ multiplex PCR. This table holds some 75,000 clones, more than 60% found once. CDR1 and CDR2 from the germline V gene are SQVTM and ANQGSEA. CDR3 length equals 17 residues. V lost 0 bases to trimming and J lost 5 bases; unmatched junction nucleotides: 10. General observations from the study: Association of 16,951 TCR beta sequences with HLA alleles was found at 0.05 false discovery rate in a later analysis. The authors confirmed in vitro that three CMV-associated chains were specific for CMV antigens. A later analysis showed HLA-associated TCR beta chains outstripping equally common others in clonal expansion.

Comments on this clone: The antigen remains unidentified.

The specimen was PBMCs. The chain recombines TRBV29-1 with TRBJ2-5, with 12 bases that match TRBD2. This receptor was taken from a man younger than 35 in good health and CMV-seropositive. This CDR3 reads CSVEEPPSGRAMETQYF. For the CDR3, the DNA is TGCAGCGTTGAAGAGCCACCTAGCGGGAGGGCCATGGAGACCCAGTACTTC.